The next 3 T cell receptor beta chains were all read from a single sample in a study of blood T cell repertoires in COVID-19. The protocol was immunoSEQ multiplex PCR, while the TCRdb copy is restricted to in-frame clones and leaves out a portion. Among fewer than 150,000 clones, less than 85% were seen once, and the ten largest hold roughly 0.86%. Sequencing was carried out using peripheral blood. These receptors were taken from a human donor with acute or convalescent COVID-19. The donor label of this sample is uncertain.

The chain joins TRBV5-5 to TRBJ2-3; 7 bases fit TRBD2. CDR1 SGHKS and CDR2 YYEKEE come from the germline V gene (reference sequence). This CDR3 has 16 amino acids. Trimming cost V 0 bases and J 0 bases; bases outside gene matches: 4. The CDR3 protein is CASSLELAVSTDTQYF. In DNA, the CDR3 is TGTGCCAGCAGCTTGGAGCTAGCGGTTAGCACAGATACGCAGTATTTT.

The chain uses TRBV14 and TRBJ2-7; perhaps TRBD1 as D (6 bases). The CDR3 contains 14 residues. Between the trimmed V and J ends, which lost 5 bases and 2 bases, there was a span of 13 bases. CDR1 is SGHDN, CDR2 FVKESK, per germline. The CDR3 here is CASSSVQGPYEQYV. The CDR3 DNA is TGTGCCAGCAGCTCTGTACAGGGCCCCTACGAGCAGTACGTC.

This clone qualifies as medium-sized (0.01 to 0.1%). V is TRBV7-2 and J is TRBJ2-5; D remains unclear. Trimming shortened V by 5 bases and J by 1 base, and 8 bases separated the two germline ends. The CDR3 contains 13 residues. Germline values: CDR1 SGHTA, CDR2 FQGNSA. For the CDR3, the DNA is TGTGCCAGCAGCCGTACACCCCAAGAGACCCAGTACTTC. Translating gives CASSRTPQETQYF.